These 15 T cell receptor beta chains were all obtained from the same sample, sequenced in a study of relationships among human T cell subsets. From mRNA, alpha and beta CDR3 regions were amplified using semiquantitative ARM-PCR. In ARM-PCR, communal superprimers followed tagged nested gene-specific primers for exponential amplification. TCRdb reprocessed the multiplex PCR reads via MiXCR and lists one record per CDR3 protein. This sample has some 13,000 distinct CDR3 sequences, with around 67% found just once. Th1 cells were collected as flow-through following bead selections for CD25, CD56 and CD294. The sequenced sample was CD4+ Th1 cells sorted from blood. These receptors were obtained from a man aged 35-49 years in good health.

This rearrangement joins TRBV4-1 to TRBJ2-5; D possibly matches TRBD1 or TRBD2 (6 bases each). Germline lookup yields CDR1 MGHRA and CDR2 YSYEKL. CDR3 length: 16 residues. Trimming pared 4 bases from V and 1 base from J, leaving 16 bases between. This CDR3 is CASSPTGGGVQETQYF. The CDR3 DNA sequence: TGCGCCAGCAGCCCTACTGGGGGCGGGGTCCAAGAGACCCAGTACTTC.

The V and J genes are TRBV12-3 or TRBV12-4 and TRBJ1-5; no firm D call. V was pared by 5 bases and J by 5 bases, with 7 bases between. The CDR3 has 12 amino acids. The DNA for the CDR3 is TGTGCCAGCAGTCTACGTGATCAGCCCCAGCATTTT. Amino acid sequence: CASSLRDQPQHF.

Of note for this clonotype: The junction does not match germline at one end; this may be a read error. CDR3 bases: TGCGCCAGCAGCTTTGGACAGGGAGGCACCGGGGAGCTGTTTTTT. Translation gives CASSFGQGGTGELFF. The chain uses TRBV5-4 and TRBJ2-2; the match to TRBD1 covers 8 bases. This CDR3 contains 15 residues. The V gene's germline CDR1 is SGHNT and CDR2 YYREEE (reference sequence).

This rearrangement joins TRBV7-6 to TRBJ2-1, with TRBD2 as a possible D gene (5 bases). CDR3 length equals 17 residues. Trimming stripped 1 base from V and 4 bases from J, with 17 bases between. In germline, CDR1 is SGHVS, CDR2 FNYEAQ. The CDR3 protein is CASSLGSSVSAYNEQFF. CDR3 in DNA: TGTGCCAGCAGCTTAGGGAGTAGCGTTAGTGCTTACAATGAGCAGTTCTTC.

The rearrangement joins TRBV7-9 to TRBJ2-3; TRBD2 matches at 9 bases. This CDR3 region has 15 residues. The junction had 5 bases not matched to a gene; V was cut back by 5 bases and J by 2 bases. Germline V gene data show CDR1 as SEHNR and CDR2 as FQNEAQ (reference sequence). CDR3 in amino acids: CASSKLAGDTDTQYF. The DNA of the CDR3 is TGTGCCAGCAGCAAACTAGCGGGCGACACAGATACGCAGTATTTT.

The CDR3 DNA sequence: TGTGCCAGCAGTTTTAGCGGGAGGGCTTCTTCCAATGAGCAGTTCTTC. Its translation is CASSFSGRASSNEQFF. V and J are TRBV28 and TRBJ2-1; TRBD2 aligns across 11 bases. CDR3 size: 16 residues. V lost 3 bases to trimming and J lost 6 bases; unmatched junction nucleotides: 7. Germline lookup yields CDR1 MDHEN and CDR2 SYDVKM. The full variable domain, its missing parts supplied by reference TRBV28 and TRBJ2-1, is DVKVTQSSRYLVKRTGEKVFLECVQDMDHENMFWYRQDPGLGLRLIYFSYDVKMKEKGDIPEGYSVSREKKERFSLILESASTNQTSMYLCASSFSGRASSNEQFFGPGTRLTVL.

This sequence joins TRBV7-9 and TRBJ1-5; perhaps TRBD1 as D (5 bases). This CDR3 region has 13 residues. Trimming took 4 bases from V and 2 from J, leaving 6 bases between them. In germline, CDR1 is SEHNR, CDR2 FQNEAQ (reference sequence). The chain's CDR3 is CASSWGGNQPQHF. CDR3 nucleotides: TGTGCCAGCAGCTGGGGGGGCAATCAGCCCCAGCATTTT.

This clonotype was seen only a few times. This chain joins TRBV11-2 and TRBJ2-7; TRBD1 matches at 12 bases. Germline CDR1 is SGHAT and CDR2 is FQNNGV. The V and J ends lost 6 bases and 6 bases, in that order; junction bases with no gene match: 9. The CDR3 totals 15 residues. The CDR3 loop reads CASSSLRDRGLEQYF. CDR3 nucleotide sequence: TGTGCCAGCAGTTCCCTCCGGGACAGGGGGCTCGAGCAGTACTTC. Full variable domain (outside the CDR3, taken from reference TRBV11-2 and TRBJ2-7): EAGVAQSPRYKIIEKRQSVAFWCNPISGHATLYWYQQILGQGPKLLIQFQNNGVVDDSQLPKDRFSAERLKGVDSTLKIQPAKLEDSAVYLCASSSLRDRGLEQYFGPGTRLTVT.

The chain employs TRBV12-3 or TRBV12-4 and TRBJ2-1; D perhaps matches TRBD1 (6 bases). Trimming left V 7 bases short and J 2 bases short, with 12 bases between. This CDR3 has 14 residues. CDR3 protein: CASIPRGTYNEQFF. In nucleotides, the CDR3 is TGTGCCAGCATCCCGAGGGGGACCTACAATGAGCAGTTCTTC.

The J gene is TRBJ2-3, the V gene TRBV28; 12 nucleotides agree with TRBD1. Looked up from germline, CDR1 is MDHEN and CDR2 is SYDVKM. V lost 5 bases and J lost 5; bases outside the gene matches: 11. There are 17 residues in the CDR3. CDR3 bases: TGTGCCAGCAGTCCTCAACCGGGACAGGGGGCCGGAGATACGCAGTATTTT. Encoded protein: CASSPQPGQGAGDTQYF.

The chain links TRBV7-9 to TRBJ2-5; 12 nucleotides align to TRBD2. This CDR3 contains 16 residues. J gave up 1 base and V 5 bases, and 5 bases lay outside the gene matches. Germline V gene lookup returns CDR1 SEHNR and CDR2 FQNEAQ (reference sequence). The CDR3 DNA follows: TGTGCCAGCAGCGAGACTAGCGGGGGAGCCCAAGAGACCCAGTACTTC. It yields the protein CASSETSGGAQETQYF.

This chain's CDR3 is CASSPTGGKDTEAFF. In DNA, the CDR3 is TGTGCCAGCAGCCCCACAGGGGGCAAGGACACTGAAGCTTTCTTT. This chain links TRBV11-2 with TRBJ1-1, with TRBD1 matching 9 bases. The CDR3 sequence is 15 residues long. CDR1 and CDR2 from the germline V gene are SGHAT and FQNNGV. After removal of 5 bases from V and 3 bases from J, the junction contained 7 bases not matched to a gene.

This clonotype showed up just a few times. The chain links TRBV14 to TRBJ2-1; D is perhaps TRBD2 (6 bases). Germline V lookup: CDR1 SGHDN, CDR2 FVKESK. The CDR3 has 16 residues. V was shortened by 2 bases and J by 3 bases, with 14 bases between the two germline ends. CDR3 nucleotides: TGTGCCAGCAGCCAAACCTGGCGCGGGATCTACAATGAGCAGTTCTTC. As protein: CASSQTWRGIYNEQFF.

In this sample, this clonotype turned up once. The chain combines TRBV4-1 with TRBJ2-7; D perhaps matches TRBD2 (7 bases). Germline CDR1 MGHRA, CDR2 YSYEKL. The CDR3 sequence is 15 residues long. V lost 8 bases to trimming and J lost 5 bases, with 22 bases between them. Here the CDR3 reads CASRPLVRGANEQYF. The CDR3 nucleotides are TGCGCCAGCCGCCCTTTAGTCCGGGGGGCAAACGAGCAGTACTTC.

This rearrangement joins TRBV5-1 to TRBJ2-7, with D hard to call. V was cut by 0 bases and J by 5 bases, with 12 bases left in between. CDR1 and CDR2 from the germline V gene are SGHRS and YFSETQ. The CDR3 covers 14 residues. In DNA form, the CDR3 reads TGCGCCAGCAGCTTGGCCTTAGGGATCGACGAGCAGTACTTC. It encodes CASSLALGIDEQYF.